What follows is one T cell receptor beta chain and its context. This clone was detected only once. There is no known antigen for this receptor. It has no much larger one-base neighbor in the sample; base qualities were not kept. These data are taken from a study of blood T cell repertoires in COVID-19 (dated by TCRdb to 2020 to 2022). Study-level background: Samples from collaborators originated in the United States, Italy and Spain and spanned both the acute and convalescent phases of COVID-19. The sample metadata nearly always contained a de-identified subject ID, COVID-19 status, age in years and sex. Where available, HLA class I and class II types were obtained from metadata supplied by the sample provider rather than from assay-based typing. The dataset comprised deeply sampled blood TCRbeta repertoires from subjects exposed to, actively infected with, or recovered from COVID-19. Samples came from the ongoing ImmuneRACE study (first 160 participants) plus 1,254 subjects from 6 global collaborators. The prospective study material was composed of cDNA or gDNA derived from T cells, B-cell-depleted T cells, or PBMCs. A freely available public database, intended as a resource for researchers studying the immune response to SARS-CoV-2, is where the repertoires were released. On the study overall, not on this receptor specifically: The amount of clinical and demographic metadata varied by source and participant and was provided uncurated.

The immunoSEQ Assay, a bias-controlled multiplex PCR, was used to amplify TCRbeta CDR3 regions from genomic DNA. The original methods were these. The number of nucleated cells in each sample was estimated from the amplification of reference gene primers within the assay. To quantify the absolute abundance of each unique TCRbeta CDR3 rearrangement, sequence reads were collapsed and filtered. Productive Simpson clonality was computed per sample as the square root of Simpson's diversity index over productive rearrangements. TCRdb obtained this table from immuneACCESS and retained in-frame rearrangements with V and J assigned. These tables miss some clones; where compared with another copy, unresolved V genes account for less than half of the shortfall, and the remainder is unexplained. D and trimming come from the DNA, and the V and J calls and clone size come from that table. This sample holds approximately 150,000 clones; roughly 90% were observed only once. The ten largest clones represent about 2% of the sample.

From V the trimming removes 5 bases and from J it removes 2 bases, while the gene matches leave 6 bases of the junction unaccounted for. The CDR3 has 14 amino acids, counting the end cysteine and phenylalanine. Of the read, only the CDR3 DNA is kept; its 42 bases are in frame from base 1. Based on the germline V gene (reference sequence), the CDR1 and CDR2 sequences are MNHNY and SVGAGI. Whole blood was collected in K2EDTA tubes by collaborating institutions according to the institutions' own protocols. Collaborator samples were shipped for TCRbeta analysis as frozen whole blood, isolated PBMCs, or DNA extracted from either sample type.

The sequence came from a man in his 70s with active COVID-19. The receptor chain draws on TRBV6-6 and TRBJ2-7, and 7 bases in between align with TRBD2. What was sequenced was peripheral blood. The nucleotides read TGTGCCAGCAGTAGACTAGCCTCCACCTACGAGCAGTACTTC. This codes for CASSRLASTYEQYF.